This T cell receptor (beta chain) was recovered during a study of blood T cell repertoires in COVID-19. Study as a whole: Nucleic acid was either cDNA or gDNA, and it came from T cells, B-cell-depleted T cells, or PBMCs.

The CDR3 loop spans 12 amino acids. CDR1 and CDR2 from the germline V gene are SQVTM and ANQGSEA. V lost 2 bases and J lost 7, with 8 bases in between. Libraries were prepared by immunoSEQ multiplex PCR; TCRdb keeps only in-frame clonotypes and omits some of them. Among some 130,000 clones listed, 86% were seen once. The Seattle patients, enrolled during active infection, were followed longitudinally. The material sequenced was peripheral blood. This clonotype was sampled from a woman aged 70-85 years with COVID-19, enrolled during active disease. The chain is built from TRBV29-1 and TRBJ1-4, with D tentatively TRBD1 (5 bases). The CDR3 here is CSVEWGGEKLFF. The DNA for the CDR3 is TGCAGCGTTGAATGGGGGGGTGAAAAACTGTTTTTT.